The 19 T cell receptor beta chains given below trace back to one sample, sequenced in a study of immune cell composition in non-small cell lung cancer. The table came from immunoSEQ multiplex PCR; TCRdb's copy has only in-frame clones and leaves some out. The data hold approximately 15,000 clones, with roughly 80% observed a single time. The sample taken for sequencing was lung tumor tissue. The receptor set was obtained from a human donor with non-small cell lung cancer.

The J gene is TRBJ2-7, the V gene TRBV29-1; TRBD1 or TRBD2 may be the D gene (6 bases each). Germline V gene lookup returns CDR1 SQVTM and CDR2 ANQGSEA. The CDR3 consists of 14 residues. Trimming pared 5 bases from V and 2 bases from J, leaving 16 bases between. CDR3 region: CSVRGKDSAYEQYF. The CDR3 region has the DNA TGCAGCGTTCGGGGGAAGGACAGTGCCTACGAGCAGTACTTC.

This clone has only one observation. The J gene is TRBJ2-1, the V gene TRBV7-6; TRBD2 is a possible D gene (5 bases). Germline CDR1 and CDR2: SGHVS and FNYEAQ. This CDR3 has 16 amino acids. Deletions cut 1 base from V and 2 bases from J, with 12 bases between. CDR3 sequence (DNA): TGTGCCAGCAGCTTAGGGTACGGGAATACCTACAATGAGCAGTTCTTC. It translates to CASSLGYGNTYNEQFF.

The chain carries TRBV5-1 and TRBJ2-2; TRBD2 aligns across 11 bases. After removal of 0 bases from V and 6 bases from J, the junction contained 7 bases not matched to a gene. Germline V gives CDR1 SGHRS, CDR2 YFSETQ. The CDR3 sequence is 17 residues long. The chain's CDR3 is CASSLGIAGGWAGELFF. The DNA for the CDR3 is TGCGCCAGCAGCTTGGGGATAGCGGGAGGGTGGGCCGGGGAGCTGTTTTTT. Combining the CDR3 with reference TRBV5-1 and TRBJ2-2 gives the whole variable domain KAGVTQTPRYLIKTRGQQVTLSCSPISGHRSVSWYQQTPGQGLQFLFEYFSETQRNKGNFPGRFSGRQFSNSRSEMNVSTLELGDSALYLCASSLGIAGGWAGELFFGEGSRLTVL.

V gene TRBV7-3 combines with J gene TRBJ2-2; D perhaps matches TRBD2 (5 bases). The CDR3 loop spans 16 amino acids. CDR1 SGHTA and CDR2 FQGTGA come from the germline V gene. The V end lost 2 bases, the J end lost 1 base, and 11 bases lay between the germline ends. Here the CDR3 DNA reads TGTGCCAGCAGCTTAGCTGGCGGGTGGAACACCGGGGAGCTGTTTTTT. Protein sequence: CASSLAGGWNTGELFF. Looking up the rest from reference TRBV7-3 and TRBJ2-2 gives the full variable domain: GAGVSQTPSNKVTEKGKYVELRCDPISGHTALYWYRQSLGQGPEFLIYFQGTGAADDSGLPNDRFFAVRPEGSVSTLKIQRTERGDSAVYLCASSLAGGWNTGELFFGEGSRLTVL.

This clone occurred a few times. V gene TRBV5-1 combines with J gene TRBJ2-1, with 11 positions matching TRBD2. CDR1 SGHRS and CDR2 YFSETQ come from the germline V gene. The CDR3 has 14 residues. The junction had 0 bases not matched to a gene; V was cut back by 0 bases and J by 7 bases. CDR3 region: CASSLGTSGNEQFF. The CDR3 nucleotides are TGCGCCAGCAGCTTGGGGACTAGCGGGAATGAGCAGTTCTTC.

The chain links TRBV10-3 to TRBJ2-1; 11 bases are a match to TRBD1. The CDR3 runs 15 residues. CDR1 and CDR2 from the germline V gene are ENHRY and SYGVKD. Germline trimming cut 6 bases from V and 9 bases from J; bases unmatched to any gene: 10. The CDR3 DNA follows: TGTGCCATCAGAGGAATTAGGACAGGGGGCAGTGAGCAGTTCTTC. This gives the protein CAIRGIRTGGSEQFF.

The chain links TRBV7-9 to TRBJ2-1; 7 positions match TRBD2. V dropped 5 bases and J dropped 8; count of bases not matched to a gene: 12. Germline-derived CDR1 and CDR2 are SEHNR and FQNEAQ (reference sequence). This CDR3 has 15 amino acids. The CDR3 here is CASSAEVRESDEQFF. The CDR3 nucleotides are TGTGCCAGCAGCGCCGAGGTGCGGGAGTCCGATGAGCAGTTCTTC.

This CDR3 reads CASSTQTPGLAGRTGELFF. CDR3 in DNA: TGTGCCAGCAGCACACAAACACCGGGACTAGCGGGAAGGACCGGGGAGCTGTTTTTT. V and J are TRBV7-9 and TRBJ2-2, with 13 bases identical to TRBD2. Trimming took 5 bases from V and 5 from J; bases not matched to a gene: 14. Germline assignment: CDR1 SEHNR and CDR2 FQNEAQ (reference sequence). CDR3 length: 19 amino acids.

The chain couples TRBV5-1 to TRBJ2-7, with D perhaps TRBD1 or TRBD2 (5 bases each). Between the trimmed V and J ends, which lost 5 bases and 6 bases, there was a span of 15 bases. The CDR3 has 13 residues. Germline V CDR1 and CDR2: SGHRS, YFSETQ. The CDR3 DNA reads TGCGCCAGCAGACGGGACCAATTGAGCGAGCAGTACTTC. Translated, it gives CASRRDQLSEQYF.

This chain joins TRBV18 and TRBJ2-2; D is uncertain. V lost 3 bases and J 6 bases, leaving 11 bases between the germline ends. The CDR3 covers 14 residues. Germline V gene sequence: CDR1 KGHSH, CDR2 LQKENI. CDR3 sequence: CASSPTLDAGELFF. CDR3 sequence (DNA): TGTGCCAGCTCACCTACCTTGGACGCCGGGGAGCTGTTTTTT.

The chain joins TRBV29-1 to TRBJ1-2; tentatively, D is TRBD1 (5 bases). V lost 3 bases and J 3 bases, leaving 14 bases between the germline ends. Germline CDR1 and CDR2: SQVTM and ANQGSEA. The CDR3 covers 14 residues. The CDR3 sequence is CSVDTDEGHYGYTF. The CDR3 nucleotides are TGCAGCGTTGATACAGATGAGGGGCACTATGGCTACACCTTC. The full variable domain, in which reference TRBV29-1 and TRBJ1-2 provide the parts outside the CDR3, is SAVISQKPSRDICQRGTSLTIQCQVDSQVTMMFWYRQQPGQSLTLIATANQGSEATYESGFVIDKFPISRPNLTFSTLTVSNMSPEDSSIYLCSVDTDEGHYGYTFGSGTRLTVV.

V usage is TRBV5-5 and J usage is TRBJ1-1; the D gene is possibly TRBD1 (6 bases). The germline gives CDR1 SGHKS, CDR2 YYEKEE (reference sequence). Trimming took 4 bases from V and 4 from J, leaving 14 bases between them. This CDR3 comprises 14 residues. The CDR3 coding sequence is TGTGCCAGCAGCGAATGGACAGTTGGCACTGAAGCTTTCTTT. Translation: CASSEWTVGTEAFF.

The rearrangement links TRBV29-1 to TRBJ2-3, with 8 bases matching TRBD2. Germline values: CDR1 SQVTM, CDR2 ANQGSEA. V was pared by 6 bases and J by 2 bases, with 7 bases of the junction left unmatched. CDR3 length: 14 residues. Written as DNA, the CDR3 is TGCAGCGTGCGGCTAGCGGGCTCCACAGATACGCAGTATTTT. Translating it yields CSVRLAGSTDTQYF.

V is TRBV28 and J is TRBJ1-3, with D perhaps matching TRBD1 (5 bases). Per the germline V gene, CDR1 is MDHEN and CDR2 is SYDVKM. The CDR3 is 13 amino acids. V was shortened by 7 bases and J by 1 base, with 8 bases between the two germline ends. CDR3 sequence reads: CASTKGSGNTIYF. CDR3 nucleotides: TGTGCCAGCACAAAGGGGTCTGGAAACACCATATATTTT.

The J gene is TRBJ2-1, the V gene TRBV7-2, with 7 bases lining up with TRBD2. CDR3 size: 14 residues. The junction had 2 bases not matched to a gene; V was cut back by 1 base and J by 5 bases. Germline V gene sequence: CDR1 SGHTA, CDR2 FQGNSA. The CDR3 DNA follows: TGTGCCAGCAGCTTAGTCGGGACTAACAATGAGCAGTTCTTC. Protein sequence: CASSLVGTNNEQFF.

This clone was observed a few times. This chain uses TRBV9 with TRBJ2-5; 9 bases are shared with TRBD1. V trimming: 5 bases; J trimming: 5 bases; junction bases outside the gene matches: 16. Germline CDR1 SGDLS, CDR2 YYNGEE. This CDR3 spans 17 amino acids. CDR3 DNA: TGTGCCAGCAGTTCAGCCGGGACAGGGATATGGGGGGAGACCCAGTACTTC. Amino acids: CASSSAGTGIWGETQYF.

The rearrangement uses TRBV11-3 and TRBJ2-7; 7 bases map to TRBD1. The V gene's germline CDR1 is SGHNT and CDR2 YENEEA. The CDR3 extends over 15 amino acids. Trimming took 4 bases from V and 2 from J; bases not matched to a gene: 8. The CDR3 nucleotides read TGTGCCAGCAGCTACCTAGGGACAGTGACCTACGAGCAGTACTTC. Protein sequence: CASSYLGTVTYEQYF.

The gene calls are TRBV19 and TRBJ2-2; tentative D call: TRBD2 (5 bases). With 6 bases removed from V and 6 bases from J, the gap between germline ends came to 11 bases. The CDR3 has 13 residues. Germline lookup yields CDR1 LNHDA and CDR2 SQIVND (reference sequence). This CDR3 reads CASSPTGSGELFF. CDR3 in DNA: TGTGCCAGTAGCCCCACGGGATCCGGGGAGCTGTTTTTT.

CDR3 coding DNA: TGTGCCAGCAGCTTAAGCCCTTATGTCGGCTACACCAAAAACATTCAGTACTTC. It codes for CASSLSPYVGYTKNIQYF. This chain connects TRBV11-1 to TRBJ2-4, with D uncertain. The CDR3 contains 18 residues. CDR1 and CDR2 from the germline V gene are SGHAT and FQDESV (reference sequence). Trimming left V 2 bases short and J 2 bases short, with 19 bases between.